This TCR beta chain was found in a study of T cell clonotyping in hematopoietic cell transplantation (dated by TCRdb to about 2021). At the level of the whole study: A total of over 130 blood samples were gathered in the study from roughly 40 consecutive transplant recipients along with their related donors. Patients were recruited between September 2015 and January 2017 and followed until September 2020 or death. Summary of the overall study and its limitations: Inverse Simpson Index values from donors and from recipients before transplant predicted broader TCR repertoire diversity after transplant. Just a small fraction of recipient repertoires overlapped with donor repertoires, and more than 95% appeared de novo at the given depth. After transplant, TCR diversity in recipients dropped, and pathologically expanded clonotypes climbed progressively between day 30 and day 180. The sample size was limited and the cells went unsorted, which meant the CD4 and CD8 repertoire contributions could not be told apart.

The immunoSEQ assay, a bias-controlled multiplex PCR with V- and J-specific primers, was used to amplify TCR beta CDR3 regions from genomic DNA. In a second PCR step, a proprietary barcode and Illumina adapter sequences were attached to the CDR3 amplicons. An Illumina MiSeq instrument was used to sequence the CDR3 libraries. Turning to the authors' computational methods: Export and quality control were handled in immunoSEQ Analyzer 3.0, while downstream analyses relied on R Bioconductor and Immunarch. Only productive rearrangements in the normalized downsampled data set went into calculating the repertoire metrics. In the normalized cohort, clonotypes with more than 5 templates were defined as pathologically expanded. The Inverse Simpson Index was used to measure repertoire diversity. The non-normalized data set was used for CMV-specificity analyses so that all clonotypes could be captured. Imported from immuneACCESS, the table was reduced by TCRdb to in-frame sequences with V and J called. These copies leave out some clones; in studies compared against another copy, an unresolved V gene accounts for under half, and the cause of the remainder is not known. V and J calls and clone size come straight from that table; D and trimming were deduced from the DNA. The sample table shows approximately 17,000 clones, and 75% to 90% are seen once. In total, the top ten clones hold approximately 3% of the sample.

V is pruned by 1 base and J by 2 bases, leaving 2 bases of the junction without a gene match. The CDR3 holds 14 amino acids from the cysteine to the phenylalanine. Just CDR3 DNA is preserved here, 42 bases in frame from base 1. Taken from the germline V gene, the CDR1 and CDR2 loops are SGHDN and FVKESK. For this clone: Its antigen is still unknown. Qualities for individual bases were not recorded, and no much larger clone is one base off.

For TCR beta sequencing, blood samples came from the related transplant donors. Nuclei Lysis Solution was used to extract genomic DNA from fresh or cryopreserved unfractionated peripheral blood mononuclear cells. The TCR comes from a man aged 45-65 years in good health. Some clones in this sample may be carry-over from other donors' samples. Sequenced sample: peripheral blood mononuclear cells. Rearrangement joined TRBV14 to TRBJ2-7; 7 middle bases align to TRBD1. The CDR3 reads CASSQAQGAYEQYF. At the DNA level, the sequence is TGTGCCAGCAGCCAAGCCCAGGGGGCCTACGAGCAGTACTTC.